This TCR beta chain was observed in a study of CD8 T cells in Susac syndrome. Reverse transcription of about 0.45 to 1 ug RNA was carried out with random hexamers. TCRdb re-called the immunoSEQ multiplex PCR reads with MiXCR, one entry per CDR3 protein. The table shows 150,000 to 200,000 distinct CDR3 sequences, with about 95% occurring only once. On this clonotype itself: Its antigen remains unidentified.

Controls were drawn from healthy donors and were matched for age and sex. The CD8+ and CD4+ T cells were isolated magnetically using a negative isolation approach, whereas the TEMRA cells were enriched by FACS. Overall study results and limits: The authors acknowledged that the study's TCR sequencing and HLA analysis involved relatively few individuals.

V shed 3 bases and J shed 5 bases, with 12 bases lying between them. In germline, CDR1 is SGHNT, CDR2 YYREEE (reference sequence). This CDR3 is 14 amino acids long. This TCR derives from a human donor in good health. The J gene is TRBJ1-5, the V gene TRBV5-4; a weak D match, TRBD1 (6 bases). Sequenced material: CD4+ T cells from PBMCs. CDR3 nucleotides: TGTGCCAGCAGCTCACAGGGTCTCGATCAGCCCCAGCATTTT. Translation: CASSSQGLDQPQHF.